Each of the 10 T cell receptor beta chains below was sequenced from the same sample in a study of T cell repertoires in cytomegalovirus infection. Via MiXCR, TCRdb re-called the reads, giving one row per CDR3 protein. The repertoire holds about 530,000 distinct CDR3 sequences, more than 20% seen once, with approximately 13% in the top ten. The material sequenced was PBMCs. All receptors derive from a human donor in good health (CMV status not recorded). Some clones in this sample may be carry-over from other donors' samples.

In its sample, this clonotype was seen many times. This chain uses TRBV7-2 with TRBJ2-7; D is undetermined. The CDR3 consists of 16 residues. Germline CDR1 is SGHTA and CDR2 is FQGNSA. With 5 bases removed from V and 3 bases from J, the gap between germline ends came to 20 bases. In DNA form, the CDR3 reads TGTGCCAGCAGCCCAAGAGGTGACGGTCGGCTCTACGAGCAGTACTTC. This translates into CASSPRGDGRLYEQYF.

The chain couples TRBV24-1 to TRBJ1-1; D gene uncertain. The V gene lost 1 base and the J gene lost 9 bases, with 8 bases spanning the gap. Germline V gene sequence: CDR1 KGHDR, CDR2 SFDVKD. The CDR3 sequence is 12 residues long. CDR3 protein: CATSDFGLQAFF. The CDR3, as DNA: TGTGCCACCAGTGATTTCGGACTCCAAGCTTTCTTT.

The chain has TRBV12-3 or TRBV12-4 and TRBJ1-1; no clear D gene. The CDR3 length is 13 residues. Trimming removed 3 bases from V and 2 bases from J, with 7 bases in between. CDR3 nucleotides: TGTGCCAGCAGTTTGAAAATAAACACTGAAGCTTTCTTT. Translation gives CASSLKINTEAFF.

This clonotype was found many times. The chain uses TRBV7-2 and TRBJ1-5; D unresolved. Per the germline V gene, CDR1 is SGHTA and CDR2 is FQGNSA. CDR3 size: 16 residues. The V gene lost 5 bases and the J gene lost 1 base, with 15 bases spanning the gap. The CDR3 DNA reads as TGTGCCAGCAGCCAAATCGCGGGTTCGAGCAATCAGCCCCAGCATTTT. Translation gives CASSQIAGSSNQPQHF.

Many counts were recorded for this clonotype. CDR3 residues: CASGALGGNSPLHF. The CDR3 DNA is TGTGCTAGTGGTGCCCTAGGGGGCAATTCACCCCTCCACTTT. The V and J genes are TRBV12-5 and TRBJ1-6, with 7 bases lining up with TRBD1. The CDR3 length is 14 residues. With 5 bases clipped from V and 7 bases from J, the junction kept 5 bases outside the gene matches. Germline loops: CDR1 LGHNT, CDR2 FRNRAP.

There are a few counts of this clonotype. DNA for the CDR3: TGTGCCAGCAGCTTACGCAGCGAGAGCTCCTACGAGCAGTACTTC. Amino acids: CASSLRSESSYEQYF. This chain connects TRBV7-2 to TRBJ2-7; D remains unclear. CDR3 length: 15 amino acids. Germline CDR1 SGHTA, CDR2 FQGNSA. Trimming shortened V by 2 bases and J by 0 bases, and 11 bases separated the two germline ends.

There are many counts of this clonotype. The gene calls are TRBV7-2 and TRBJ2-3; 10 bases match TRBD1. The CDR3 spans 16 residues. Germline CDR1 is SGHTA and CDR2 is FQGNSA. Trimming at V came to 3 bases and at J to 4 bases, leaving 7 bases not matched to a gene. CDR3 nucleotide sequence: TGTGCCAGCAGCTTGTGGCGGGACAGGGGTTCAGATACGCAGTATTTT. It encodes CASSLWRDRGSDTQYF.

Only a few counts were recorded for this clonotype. CDR3: CASSLEDRTRETQYF. The CDR3 nucleotides read TGTGCCAGCAGCTTAGAAGACAGGACGCGGGAGACCCAGTACTTC. The chain couples TRBV11-2 to TRBJ2-5, with D perhaps TRBD1 (6 bases). Germline loops: CDR1 SGHAT, CDR2 FQNNGV. V was cut by 0 bases and J by 5 bases, with 13 bases left in between. The CDR3 has 15 amino acids. The entire variable domain, with the rest obtained from reference TRBV11-2 and TRBJ2-5, is as follows: EAGVAQSPRYKIIEKRQSVAFWCNPISGHATLYWYQQILGQGPKLLIQFQNNGVVDDSQLPKDRFSAERLKGVDSTLKIQPAKLEDSAVYLCASSLEDRTRETQYFGPGTRLLVL.

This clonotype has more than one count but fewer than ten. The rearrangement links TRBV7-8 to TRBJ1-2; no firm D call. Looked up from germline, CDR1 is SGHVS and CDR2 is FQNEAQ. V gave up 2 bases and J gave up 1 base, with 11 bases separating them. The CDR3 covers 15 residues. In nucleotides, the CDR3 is TGTGCCAGCAGCTTAAGAGGGAAGAGTAACTATGGCTACACCTTC. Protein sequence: CASSLRGKSNYGYTF.

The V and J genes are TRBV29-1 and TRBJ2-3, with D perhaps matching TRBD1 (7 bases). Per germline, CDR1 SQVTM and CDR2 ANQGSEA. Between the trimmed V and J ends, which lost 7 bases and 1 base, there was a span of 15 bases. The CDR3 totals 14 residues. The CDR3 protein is CSAAQGTGTDTQYF. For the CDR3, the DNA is TGCAGCGCAGCACAGGGGACTGGCACAGATACGCAGTATTTT.